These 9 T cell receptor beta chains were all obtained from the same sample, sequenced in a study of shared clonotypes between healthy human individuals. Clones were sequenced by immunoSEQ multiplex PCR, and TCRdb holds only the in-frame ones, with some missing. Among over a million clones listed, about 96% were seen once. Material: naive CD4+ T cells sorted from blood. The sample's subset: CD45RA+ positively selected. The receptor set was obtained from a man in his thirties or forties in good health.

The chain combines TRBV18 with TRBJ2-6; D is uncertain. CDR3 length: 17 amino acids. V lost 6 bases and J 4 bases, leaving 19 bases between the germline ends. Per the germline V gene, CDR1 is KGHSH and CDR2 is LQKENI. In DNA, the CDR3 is TGTGCCAGCTCTAAAGGGCGTGATGGTGACGGGGCCAACGTCCTGACTTTC. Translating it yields CASSKGRDGDGANVLTF. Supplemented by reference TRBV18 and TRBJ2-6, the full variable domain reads NAGVMQNPRHLVRRRGQEARLRCSPMKGHSHVYWYRQLPEEGLKFMVYLQKENIIDESGMPKERFSAEFPKEGPSILRIQQVVRGDSAAYFCASSKGRDGDGANVLTFGAGSRLTVL.

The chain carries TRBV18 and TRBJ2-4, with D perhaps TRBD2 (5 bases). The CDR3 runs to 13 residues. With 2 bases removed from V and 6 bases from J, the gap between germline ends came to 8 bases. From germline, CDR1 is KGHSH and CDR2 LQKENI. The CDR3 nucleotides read TGTGCCAGCTCACCAGGGAGTGGAAACATTCAGTACTTC. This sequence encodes CASSPGSGNIQYF.

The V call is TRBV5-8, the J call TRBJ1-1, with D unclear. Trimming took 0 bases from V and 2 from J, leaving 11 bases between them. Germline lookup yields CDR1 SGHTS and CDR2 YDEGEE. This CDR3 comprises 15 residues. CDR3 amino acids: CASSLDAQRNTEAFF. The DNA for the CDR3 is TGTGCCAGCAGCTTGGATGCTCAGAGAAACACTGAAGCTTTCTTT. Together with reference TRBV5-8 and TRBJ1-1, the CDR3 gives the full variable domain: EAGVTQSPTHLIKTRGQQATLRCSPISGHTSVYWYQQALGLGLQFLLWYDEGEERNRGNFPPRFSGRQFPNYSSELNVNALELEDSALYLCASSLDAQRNTEAFFGQGTRLTVV.

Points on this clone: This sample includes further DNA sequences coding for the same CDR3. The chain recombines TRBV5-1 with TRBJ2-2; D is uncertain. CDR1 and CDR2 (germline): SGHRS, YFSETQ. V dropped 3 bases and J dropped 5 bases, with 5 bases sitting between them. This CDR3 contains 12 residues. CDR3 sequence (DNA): TGCGCCAGCAGCTATTCTACCGGGGAGCTGTTTTTT. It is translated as CASSYSTGELFF.

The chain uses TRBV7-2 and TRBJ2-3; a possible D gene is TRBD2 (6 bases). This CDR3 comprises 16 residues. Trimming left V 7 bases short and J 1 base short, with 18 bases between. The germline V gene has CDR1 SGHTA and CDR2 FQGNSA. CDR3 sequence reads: CASTPAPGEGTDTQYF. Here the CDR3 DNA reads TGTGCCAGCACCCCAGCCCCGGGAGAGGGCACAGATACGCAGTATTTT. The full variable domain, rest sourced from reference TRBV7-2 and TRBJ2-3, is GAGVSQSPSNKVTEKGKDVELRCDPISGHTALYWYRQSLGQGLEFLIYFQGNSAPDKSGLPSDRFSAERTGGSVSTLTIQRTQQEDSAVYLCASTPAPGEGTDTQYFGPGTRLTVL.

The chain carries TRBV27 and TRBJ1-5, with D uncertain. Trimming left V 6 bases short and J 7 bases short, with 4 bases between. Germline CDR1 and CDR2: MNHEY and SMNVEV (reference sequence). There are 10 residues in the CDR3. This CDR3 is CASSLQPQHF. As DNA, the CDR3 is TGTGCCAGCAGCCTCCAGCCCCAGCATTTT.

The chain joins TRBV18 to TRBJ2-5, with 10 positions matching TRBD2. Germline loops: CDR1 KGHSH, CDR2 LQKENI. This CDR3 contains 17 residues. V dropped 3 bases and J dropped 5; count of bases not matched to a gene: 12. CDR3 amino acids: CASSPRTSGPVGETQYF. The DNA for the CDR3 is TGTGCCAGCTCACCTCGGACTAGCGGTCCTGTTGGGGAGACCCAGTACTTC.

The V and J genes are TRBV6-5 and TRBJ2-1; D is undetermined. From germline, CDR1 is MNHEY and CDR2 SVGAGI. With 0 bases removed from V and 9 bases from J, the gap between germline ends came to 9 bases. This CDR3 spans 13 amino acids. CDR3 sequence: CASSYSVAGEQFF. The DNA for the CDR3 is TGTGCCAGCAGTTACTCGGTGGCAGGTGAGCAGTTCTTC.

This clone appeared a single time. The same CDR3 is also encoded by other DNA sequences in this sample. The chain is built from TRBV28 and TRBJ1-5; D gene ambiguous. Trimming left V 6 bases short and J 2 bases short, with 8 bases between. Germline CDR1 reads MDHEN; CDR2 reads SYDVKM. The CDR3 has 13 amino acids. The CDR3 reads CASSLLGNQPQHF. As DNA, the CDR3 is TGTGCCAGCAGCCTGTTGGGCAATCAGCCCCAGCATTTT.